This TCR beta chain derives from a study of shared clonotypes between healthy human individuals. Donation came from healthy HIV-negative adults that had no recent acute infections or vaccinations. The CDR3 is made up of 18 amino acids. Germline V CDR1 and CDR2: SGHTA, FQGTGA. Trimming pared 5 bases from V and 6 bases from J, leaving 27 bases between. Regarding the study as a whole: Estimated richness values were generally larger in naive subsets than in memory subsets.

Comments on this clone: Antigen specificity is unknown.

How the authors handled the data: ImmunoSEQ output lacked quality scores and full-length reads, limiting matched filtering. The repertoire was sequenced with immunoSEQ multiplex PCR; TCRdb's copy has only in-frame clones and lacks some. The D gene and trimming were derived from the DNA, and the V and J assignments and clone size from that table. The table has approximately 340,000 clones, under 80% seen once. V and J are TRBV7-3 and TRBJ2-3; TRBD2 might be the D (6 bases). Sequenced: memory CD4+ T cells sorted from blood. As to subset: CD45RA-negative fraction. The clonotype was recovered from a man younger than 40 in good health. The CDR3 DNA reads as TGTGCCAGCAGCCCCATCGGGTTAGGCGGGATGTCCCCGGATACGCAGTATTTT. This gives the protein CASSPIGLGGMSPDTQYF.